Each of the 9 T cell receptor beta chains below was sequenced from the same sample in a study of cytomegalovirus exposure and HLA in healthy donors. The PCR was carried out with 60 Vbeta primers and 13 Jbeta primers. Assay: immunoSEQ multiplex PCR; the TCRdb copy retains only in-frame clones and omits some. This repertoire shows around 120,000 clones, around 77% found once; its top ten account for about 4.9%. Sequenced: PBMCs. The receptors come from a man aged 50-59 years in good health and CMV-seropositive.

Notes on this clone: Here the CDR3 omits its conserved ending phenylalanine or tryptophan, so a read error is the likely source. The chain links TRBV7-2 to TRBJ1-4; maybe TRBD1 (5 bases). There are 15 residues in the CDR3. V shed 5 bases and J shed 5 bases, with 15 bases lying between them. Germline-derived CDR1 and CDR2 are SGHTA and FQGNSA. Here the CDR3 reads CASSPRPGQNEKLFV. The DNA of the CDR3 is TGTGCCAGCAGCCCTAGACCAGGGCAGAATGAAAAACTGTTTGTT.

The gene calls are TRBV10-3 and TRBJ1-1; possible D gene TRBD1, 6 bases. V lost 0 bases, J lost 4 bases, and 12 bases lay in between. The CDR3 length is 15 residues. Germline loops: CDR1 ENHRY, CDR2 SYGVKD. The CDR3, as DNA: TGTGCCATCAGTGAGTCGCAGGGGTCGGCCACTGAAGCTTTCTTT. Amino acids: CAISESQGSATEAFF.

Here the CDR3 reads CASSSSEMYTDTQYF. The CDR3 region has the DNA TGTGCCAGCAGCTCAAGCGAGATGTACACAGATACGCAGTATTTT. This chain links TRBV7-6 with TRBJ2-3, with D hard to call. This CDR3 is built from 15 residues. V gave up 4 bases and J gave up 2 bases, with 13 bases separating them. Germline CDR1 is SGHVS and CDR2 is FNYEAQ.

The V call is TRBV4-3, the J call TRBJ2-1; TRBD2 matches 11 bases. The CDR3 consists of 18 residues. V gave up 1 base and J gave up 4 bases; unmatched junction bases: 9. CDR1 LGHNA and CDR2 YSLEER come from the germline V gene. The CDR3 bases are TGCGCCAGCAGCCAAGGCGTACTAGCGGGAGTATCTTACAATGAGCAGTTCTTC. Amino acids: CASSQGVLAGVSYNEQFF.

This chain uses TRBV5-1 with TRBJ2-5; TRBD2 aligns across 7 bases. This CDR3 comprises 14 residues. The germline V gene has CDR1 SGHRS and CDR2 YFSETQ. Trimming removed 4 bases from V and 1 base from J; junction bases left unmatched: 4. CDR3 DNA: TGCGCCAGCAGCGCGGGGACTATCCAAGAGACCCAGTACTTC. Amino acid sequence: CASSAGTIQETQYF. Combining the CDR3 with reference TRBV5-1 and TRBJ2-5 gives the whole variable domain KAGVTQTPRYLIKTRGQQVTLSCSPISGHRSVSWYQQTPGQGLQFLFEYFSETQRNKGNFPGRFSGRQFSNSRSEMNVSTLELGDSALYLCASSAGTIQETQYFGPGTRLLVL.

This rearrangement joins TRBV7-9 to TRBJ1-1, with 7 nucleotides matching TRBD1. Germline assignment: CDR1 SEHNR and CDR2 FQNEAQ (reference sequence). The V segment lost 1 base and the J segment 3 bases; nucleotides outside the gene matches: 5. The length of the CDR3 is 15 residues. The CDR3, as DNA: TGTGCCAGCAGCTTAGACGACAGGGTATACACTGAAGCTTTCTTT. This codes for CASSLDDRVYTEAFF.

The chain is built from TRBV2 and TRBJ1-4, with D hard to call. The V end lost 5 bases, the J end lost 5 bases, and 15 bases lay between the germline ends. The CDR3 has 15 amino acids. Germline CDR1 reads SNHLY; CDR2 reads FYNNEI. The CDR3 is CASSPRSDQNEKLFF. In nucleotides, the CDR3 is TGTGCCAGCAGTCCCAGGTCAGACCAGAATGAAAAACTGTTTTTT.

This chain connects TRBV5-1 to TRBJ2-1; 7 nucleotides match TRBD2. The CDR3 runs to 17 residues. V trimming: 4 bases; J trimming: 5 bases; junction bases outside the gene matches: 15. CDR1 is SGHRS, CDR2 YFSETQ, per germline. The CDR3 bases are TGCGCCAGCAGCCTCCTGGCTAGCGGATCGGGGGACAATGAGCAGTTCTTC. As protein: CASSLLASGSGDNEQFF. The variable domain in full, completed from reference TRBV5-1 and TRBJ2-1, reads KAGVTQTPRYLIKTRGQQVTLSCSPISGHRSVSWYQQTPGQGLQFLFEYFSETQRNKGNFPGRFSGRQFSNSRSEMNVSTLELGDSALYLCASSLLASGSGDNEQFFGPGTRLTVL.

This CDR3 is CASRRGLGSGEAFF. The CDR3 region has the DNA TGTGCCAGCAGGAGAGGGTTAGGGTCGGGTGAAGCTTTCTTT. V usage is TRBV6-4 and J usage is TRBJ1-1; no definite D call. Trimming left V 6 bases short and J 7 bases short, with 18 bases between. Germline V lookup: CDR1 MRHNA, CDR2 SNTAGT. The CDR3 length is 14 residues.